Following are 17 T cell receptor beta chains from one sample sequenced in a study of blood T cell repertoires in COVID-19. Data came from immunoSEQ multiplex PCR; TCRdb stores just in-frame clones and leaves some out. This table has hundreds of thousands of clones, under 90% appearing once. The sequenced sample consisted of peripheral blood. Receptors originate from a human donor in a cohort sampled during active COVID-19.

V and J are TRBV6-5 and TRBJ2-7, with a weak D call TRBD2 (6 bases). The CDR3 is 14 amino acids. The germline gives CDR1 MNHEY, CDR2 SVGAGI. The V end lost 4 bases, the J end lost 4 bases, and 14 bases lay between the germline ends. The CDR3 DNA reads as TGTGCCAGCAGTTCGGCGGGGTTGGCTTACGAGCAGTACTTC. Translating gives CASSSAGLAYEQYF.

The chain couples TRBV4-1 to TRBJ2-7; TRBD2 agrees at 8 bases. The V gene end was trimmed by 4 bases and the J gene end by 3 bases; junction bases not matched to a gene: 5. The CDR3 is 14 amino acids. The germline V gene encodes CDR1 MGHRA and CDR2 YSYEKL. CDR3 protein: CASSPSGTSYEQYF. CDR3 nucleotides: TGCGCCAGCAGCCCATCCGGGACTAGCTACGAGCAGTACTTC.

The rearrangement links TRBV13 to TRBJ1-2; unclear D gene. Per germline, CDR1 PRHDT and CDR2 FYEKMQ (reference sequence). Trimming cost V 2 bases and J 6 bases, with 4 bases left between them. CDR3 size: 11 residues. CDR3 in DNA: TGTGCCAGCAGCTTATACAATGGCTACACCTTC. Protein: CASSLYNGYTF.

In this sample, this clone turned up a few times. The J gene is TRBJ2-2, the V gene TRBV7-9; D might be TRBD1 (5 bases). Germline V CDR1 and CDR2: SEHNR, FQNEAQ (reference sequence). The CDR3 is 15 residues long. Trimming cost V 4 bases and J 1 base, with 10 bases left between them. The CDR3 is CASSSRAGNTGELFF. DNA for the CDR3: TGTGCCAGCAGCTCCAGGGCAGGGAACACCGGGGAGCTGTTTTTT.

The chain's CDR3 is CASSLTGTGMNTEAFF. For the CDR3, the DNA is TGTGCCAGCAGTTTAACCGGGACAGGAATGAACACTGAAGCTTTCTTT. J is TRBJ1-1 and V is TRBV25-1; 8 bases are shared with TRBD1. The CDR3 runs 16 residues. Per germline, CDR1 MGHDK and CDR2 SYGVNS. Trimming took 5 bases from V and 0 from J; bases not matched to a gene: 8.

DNA for the CDR3: TGTGCCAGTAGTATGCCCCACACTAGCGGGGGGATCAATGAGCAGTTCTTC. Encoded protein: CASSMPHTSGGINEQFF. This rearrangement joins TRBV19 to TRBJ2-1; 12 bases map to TRBD2. The V gene's germline CDR1 is LNHDA and CDR2 SQIVND (reference sequence). Germline trimming cut 3 bases from V and 6 bases from J; bases unmatched to any gene: 9. The CDR3 runs to 17 residues.

This clone has just a few counts. The J gene is TRBJ2-4, the V gene TRBV28; 10 bases are a match to TRBD2. This CDR3 comprises 15 residues. Germline V gene lookup returns CDR1 MDHEN and CDR2 SYDVKM. Losses at the gene ends were 3 bases for V and 7 bases for J; bases not matched to a gene: 6. The CDR3 sequence is CASSFGLAGENIQYF. The DNA of the CDR3 is TGTGCCAGCAGTTTCGGCCTAGCGGGGGAGAACATTCAGTACTTC.

V and J are TRBV3-1 (or the pseudogene TRBV3-2) and TRBJ1-1; 9 nucleotides align to TRBD1. CDR3 length: 16 amino acids. The germline V gene encodes CDR1 LGHDT and CDR2 YNNKEL (reference sequence). The V and J ends lost 3 bases and 6 bases, in that order; junction bases with no gene match: 11. The CDR3 is CASSHTPGQGRPEAFF. In nucleotides, the CDR3 is TGTGCCAGCAGCCATACCCCGGGACAGGGACGTCCTGAAGCTTTCTTT.

The genes are TRBV6-5 and TRBJ2-5, with TRBD1 matching 8 bases. Trimming at V came to 6 bases and at J to 5 bases, leaving 8 bases not matched to a gene. This CDR3 has 14 amino acids. The germline gives CDR1 MNHEY, CDR2 SVGAGI. CDR3 in amino acids: CASRLDRVGETQYF. As DNA, the CDR3 is TGTGCCAGCAGGTTGGACAGGGTTGGGGAGACCCAGTACTTC.

The chain is built from TRBV5-1 and TRBJ1-1; the match to TRBD1 covers 7 bases. Losses at the gene ends were 4 bases for V and 0 bases for J; bases not matched to a gene: 6. CDR1 and CDR2 (germline): SGHRS, YFSETQ. There are 15 residues in the CDR3. The CDR3 nucleotides are TGCGCCAGCAGCGGGTGGGACAGCATGAACACTGAAGCTTTCTTT. It codes for CASSGWDSMNTEAFF.

The rearrangement joins TRBV3-1 (or the pseudogene TRBV3-2) to TRBJ1-1, with TRBD1 identical over 7 bases. The germline CDR1 and CDR2 sequences are LGHDT and YNNKEL (reference sequence). CDR3 length: 16 residues. Losses at the gene ends were 0 bases for V and 1 base for J; bases not matched to a gene: 5. The CDR3 DNA sequence: TGTGCCAGCAGCCAAGATAGGGGACAGCCGAACACTGAAGCTTTCTTT. The encoded protein is CASSQDRGQPNTEAFF.

The rearrangement uses TRBV10-3 and TRBJ1-3; TRBD1 agrees at 10 bases. This CDR3 is 14 amino acids long. The germline V gene encodes CDR1 ENHRY and CDR2 SYGVKD. Unmatched junction bases numbered 3, after V lost 4 bases and J lost 6 bases. CDR3 in DNA: TGTGCCATCAGTGGCGGGACAGGGGTAAACACCATATATTTT. It translates to CAISGGTGVNTIYF.

The CDR3 protein is CASSPSRDRGLYYGYTF. CDR3 coding DNA: TGTGCCAGCAGTCCCTCACGGGACAGGGGATTATACTATGGCTACACCTTC. V and J are TRBV27 and TRBJ1-2, with 10 bases matching TRBD1. With 5 bases clipped from V and 3 bases from J, the junction kept 12 bases outside the gene matches. Germline loops: CDR1 MNHEY, CDR2 SMNVEV (reference sequence). This CDR3 is built from 17 residues.

This clone has a handful of counts. The chain couples TRBV29-1 to TRBJ2-5; 7 bases agree with TRBD2. The V segment lost 2 bases and the J segment 0 bases; nucleotides outside the gene matches: 6. Germline V gene data show CDR1 as SQVTM and CDR2 as ANQGSEA. This CDR3 contains 15 residues. The CDR3 loop is CSVESQGGYQETQYF. CDR3 DNA: TGCAGCGTTGAATCGCAGGGAGGGTACCAAGAGACCCAGTACTTC.

The chain combines TRBV7-6 with TRBJ1-1; D is unresolved. CDR1 is SGHVS, CDR2 FNYEAQ, per germline. This CDR3 has 13 amino acids. The V end was cut by 4 bases, the J end by 0 bases, with 6 bases between. CDR3 in DNA: TGTGCCAGCAGCTCTTTTTTGAACACTGAAGCTTTCTTT. Its protein is CASSSFLNTEAFF.

The chain carries TRBV28 and TRBJ2-5; 13 bases agree with TRBD2. The CDR3 has 15 amino acids. V gave up 6 bases and J gave up 4 bases; unmatched junction bases: 5. Germline V gene lookup returns CDR1 MDHEN and CDR2 SYDVKM. The CDR3 sequence: CASRITSGGGETQYF. DNA of the CDR3: TGTGCCAGCAGGATAACTAGCGGGGGGGGAGAGACCCAGTACTTC.

This clone came up once. The V gene is TRBV4-1, the J gene TRBJ2-1; TRBD2 matches 10 bases. The CDR3 spans 15 residues. With V trimmed by 0 bases and J by 16 bases, 12 bases remained unmatched. CDR1 MGHRA and CDR2 YSYEKL come from the germline V gene. The CDR3 here is CASSQEGFSASGSFF. The CDR3 DNA reads as TGCGCCAGCAGCCAAGAAGGATTCAGTGCTAGCGGGAGTTTCTTC.